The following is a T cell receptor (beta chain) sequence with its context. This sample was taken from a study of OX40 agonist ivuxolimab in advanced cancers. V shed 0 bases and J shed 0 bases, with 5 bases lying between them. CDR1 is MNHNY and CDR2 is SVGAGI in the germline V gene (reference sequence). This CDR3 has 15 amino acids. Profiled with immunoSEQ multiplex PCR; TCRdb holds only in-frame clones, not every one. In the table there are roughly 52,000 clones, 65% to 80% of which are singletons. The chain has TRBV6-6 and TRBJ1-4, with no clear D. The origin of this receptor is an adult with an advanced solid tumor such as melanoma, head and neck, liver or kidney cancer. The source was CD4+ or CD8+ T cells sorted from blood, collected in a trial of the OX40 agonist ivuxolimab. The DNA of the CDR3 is TGTGCCAGCAGTTACTCATGGACAACTAATGAAAAACTGTTTTTT. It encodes CASSYSWTTNEKLFF.